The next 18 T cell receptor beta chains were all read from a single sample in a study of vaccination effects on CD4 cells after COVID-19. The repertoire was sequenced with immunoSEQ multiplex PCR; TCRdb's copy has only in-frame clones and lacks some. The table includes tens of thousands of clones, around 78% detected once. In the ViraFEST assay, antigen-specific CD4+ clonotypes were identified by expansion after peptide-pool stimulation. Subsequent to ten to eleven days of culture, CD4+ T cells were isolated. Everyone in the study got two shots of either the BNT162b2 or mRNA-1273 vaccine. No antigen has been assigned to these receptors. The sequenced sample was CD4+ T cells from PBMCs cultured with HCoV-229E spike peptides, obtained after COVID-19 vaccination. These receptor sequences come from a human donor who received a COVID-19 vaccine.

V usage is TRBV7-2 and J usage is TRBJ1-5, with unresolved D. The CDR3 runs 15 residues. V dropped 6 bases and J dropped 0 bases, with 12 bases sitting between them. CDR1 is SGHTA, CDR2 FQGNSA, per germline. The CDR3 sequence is CASSVSSYSNQPQHF. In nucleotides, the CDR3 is TGTGCCAGCAGTGTTTCTTCCTATAGCAATCAGCCCCAGCATTTT.

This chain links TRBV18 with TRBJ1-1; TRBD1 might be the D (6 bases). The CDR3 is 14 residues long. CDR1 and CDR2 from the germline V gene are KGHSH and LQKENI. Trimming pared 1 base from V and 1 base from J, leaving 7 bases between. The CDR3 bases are TGTGCCAGCTCACCACGGGACACGAACACTGAAGCTTTCTTT. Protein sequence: CASSPRDTNTEAFF.

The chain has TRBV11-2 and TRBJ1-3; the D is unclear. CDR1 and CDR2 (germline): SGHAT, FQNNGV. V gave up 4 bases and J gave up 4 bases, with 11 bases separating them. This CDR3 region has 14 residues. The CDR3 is CASSSYLNGNTIYF. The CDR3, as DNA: TGTGCCAGCAGCTCATATTTGAACGGAAACACCATATATTTT.

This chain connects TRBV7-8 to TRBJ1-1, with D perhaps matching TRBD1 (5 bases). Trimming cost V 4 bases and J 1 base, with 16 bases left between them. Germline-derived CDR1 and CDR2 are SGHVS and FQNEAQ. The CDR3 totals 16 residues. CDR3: CASSSGRMGENTEAFF. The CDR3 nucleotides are TGTGCCAGCAGCTCCGGTCGGATGGGGGAGAACACTGAAGCTTTCTTT.

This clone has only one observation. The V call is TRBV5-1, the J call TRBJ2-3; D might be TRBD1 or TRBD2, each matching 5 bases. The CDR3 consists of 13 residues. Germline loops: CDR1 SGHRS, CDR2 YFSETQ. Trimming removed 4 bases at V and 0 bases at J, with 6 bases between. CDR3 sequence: CASSRDSTDTQYF. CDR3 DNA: TGCGCCAGCAGCAGGGACAGCACAGATACGCAGTATTTT.

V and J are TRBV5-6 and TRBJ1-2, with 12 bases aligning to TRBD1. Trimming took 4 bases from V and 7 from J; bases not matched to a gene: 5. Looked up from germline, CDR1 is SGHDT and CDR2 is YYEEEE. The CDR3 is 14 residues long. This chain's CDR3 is CASSRGQGAGGYTF. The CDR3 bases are TGTGCCAGCAGCCGGGGACAGGGGGCTGGTGGCTACACCTTC.

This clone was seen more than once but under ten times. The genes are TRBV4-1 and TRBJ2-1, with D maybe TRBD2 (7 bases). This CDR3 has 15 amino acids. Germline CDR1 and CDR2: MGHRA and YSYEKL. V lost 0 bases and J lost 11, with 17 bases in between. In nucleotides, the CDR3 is TGCGCCAGCAGCCAAGAAATGGGGGGGGCTCCGAAGCAGTTCTTC. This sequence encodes CASSQEMGGAPKQFF.

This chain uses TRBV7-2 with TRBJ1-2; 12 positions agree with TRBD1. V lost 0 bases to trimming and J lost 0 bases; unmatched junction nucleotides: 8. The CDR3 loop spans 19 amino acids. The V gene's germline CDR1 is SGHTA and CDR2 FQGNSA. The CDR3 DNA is TGTGCCAGCAGCTTAGCGGCGGGGACAGGGGGCTCCACTAACTATGGCTACACCTTC. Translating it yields CASSLAAGTGGSTNYGYTF.

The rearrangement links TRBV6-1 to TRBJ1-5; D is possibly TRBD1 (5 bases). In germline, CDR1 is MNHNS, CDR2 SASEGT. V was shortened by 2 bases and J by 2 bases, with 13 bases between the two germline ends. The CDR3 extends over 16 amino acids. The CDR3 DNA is TGTGCCAGCAGTGAATTGCGGGGCGGGGGCAATCAGCCCCAGCATTTT. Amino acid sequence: CASSELRGGGNQPQHF.

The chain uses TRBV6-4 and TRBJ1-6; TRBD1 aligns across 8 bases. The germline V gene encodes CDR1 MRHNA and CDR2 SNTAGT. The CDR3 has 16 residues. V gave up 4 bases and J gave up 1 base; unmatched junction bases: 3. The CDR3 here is CASSGDRQSYNSPLHF. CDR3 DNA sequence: TGTGCCAGCAGTGGGGACAGGCAGTCCTATAATTCACCCCTCCACTTT.

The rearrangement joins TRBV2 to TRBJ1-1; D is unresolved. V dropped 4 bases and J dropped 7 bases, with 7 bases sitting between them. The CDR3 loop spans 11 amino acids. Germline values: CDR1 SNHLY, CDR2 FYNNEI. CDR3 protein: CASSGRLEAFF. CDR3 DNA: TGTGCCAGCAGTGGACGACTTGAAGCTTTCTTT.

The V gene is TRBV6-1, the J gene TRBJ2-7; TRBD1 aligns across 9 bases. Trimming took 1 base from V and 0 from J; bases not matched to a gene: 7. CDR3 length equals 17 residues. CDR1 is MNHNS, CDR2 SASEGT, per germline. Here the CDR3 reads CASSEGGTGLSSYEQYV. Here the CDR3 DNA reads TGTGCCAGCAGTGAAGGAGGGACAGGGTTAAGCTCCTACGAGCAGTACGTC.

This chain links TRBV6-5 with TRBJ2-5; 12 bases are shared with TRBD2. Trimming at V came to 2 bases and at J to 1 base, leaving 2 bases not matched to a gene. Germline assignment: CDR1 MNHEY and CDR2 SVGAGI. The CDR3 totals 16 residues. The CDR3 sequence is CASSYTSGGTQETQYF. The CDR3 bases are TGTGCCAGCAGTTACACTAGCGGGGGGACCCAAGAGACCCAGTACTTC.

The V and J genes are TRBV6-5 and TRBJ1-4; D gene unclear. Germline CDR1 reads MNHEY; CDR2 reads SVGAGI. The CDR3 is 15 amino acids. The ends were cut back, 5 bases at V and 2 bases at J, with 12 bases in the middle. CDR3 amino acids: CASSLKVGTNEKLFF. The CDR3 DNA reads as TGTGCCAGCAGTCTGAAGGTAGGTACTAATGAAAAACTGTTTTTT.

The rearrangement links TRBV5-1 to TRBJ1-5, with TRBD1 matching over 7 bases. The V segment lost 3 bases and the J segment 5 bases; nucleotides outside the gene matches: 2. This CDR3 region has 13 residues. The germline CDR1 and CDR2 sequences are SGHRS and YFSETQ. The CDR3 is CASSSDRDQPQHF. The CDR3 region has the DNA TGCGCCAGCAGCTCCGACAGGGATCAGCCCCAGCATTTT.

The CDR3 sequence: CASSVGLTRGLTNEKLFF. The CDR3 nucleotides read TGTGCCAGCAGCGTTGGTCTTACCCGGGGACTGACTAATGAAAAACTGTTTTTT. The J gene is TRBJ1-4, the V gene TRBV9; tentatively, D is TRBD1 (5 bases). CDR1 is SGDLS, CDR2 YYNGEE, per germline. There are 18 residues in the CDR3. Deletions cut 2 bases from V and 2 bases from J, with 19 bases between.

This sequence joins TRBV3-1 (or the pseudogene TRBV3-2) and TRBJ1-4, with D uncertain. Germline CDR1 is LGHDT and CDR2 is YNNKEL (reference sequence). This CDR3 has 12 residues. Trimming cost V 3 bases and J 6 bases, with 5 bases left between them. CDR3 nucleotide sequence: TGTGCCAGCAGCCAGGTTGATGAAAAACTGTTTTTT. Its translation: CASSQVDEKLFF.

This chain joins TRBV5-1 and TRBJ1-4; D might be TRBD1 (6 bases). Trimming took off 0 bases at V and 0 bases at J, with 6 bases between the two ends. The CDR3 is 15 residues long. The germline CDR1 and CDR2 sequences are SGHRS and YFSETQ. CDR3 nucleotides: TGCGCCAGCAGCTTGGACAGGGCAACTAATGAAAAACTGTTTTTT. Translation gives CASSLDRATNEKLFF. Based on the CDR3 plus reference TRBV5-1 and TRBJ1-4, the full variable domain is KAGVTQTPRYLIKTRGQQVTLSCSPISGHRSVSWYQQTPGQGLQFLFEYFSETQRNKGNFPGRFSGRQFSNSRSEMNVSTLELGDSALYLCASSLDRATNEKLFFGSGTQLSVL.